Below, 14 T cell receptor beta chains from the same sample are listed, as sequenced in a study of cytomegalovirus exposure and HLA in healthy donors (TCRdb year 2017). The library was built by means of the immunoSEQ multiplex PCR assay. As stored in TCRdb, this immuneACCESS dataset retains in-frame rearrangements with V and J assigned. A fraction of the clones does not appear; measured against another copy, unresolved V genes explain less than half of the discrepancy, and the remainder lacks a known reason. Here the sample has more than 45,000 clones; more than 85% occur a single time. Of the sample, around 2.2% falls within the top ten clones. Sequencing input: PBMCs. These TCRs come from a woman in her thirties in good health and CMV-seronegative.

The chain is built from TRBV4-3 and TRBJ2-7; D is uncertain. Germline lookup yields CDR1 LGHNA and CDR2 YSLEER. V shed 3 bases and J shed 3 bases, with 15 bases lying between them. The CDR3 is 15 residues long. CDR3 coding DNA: TGCGCCAGCAGCCAGAGCCCTGAAGCCGGCTACGAGCAGTACTTC. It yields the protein CASSQSPEAGYEQYF.

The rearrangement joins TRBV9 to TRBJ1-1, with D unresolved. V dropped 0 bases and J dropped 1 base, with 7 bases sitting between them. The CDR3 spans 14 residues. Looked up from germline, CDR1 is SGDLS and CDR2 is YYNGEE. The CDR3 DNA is TGTGCCAGCAGCGTAGATGGGAGGAACACTGAAGCTTTCTTT. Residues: CASSVDGRNTEAFF.

The CDR3, as DNA: TGTGCCAGCAGCTTAGACACTAGCCCACTCAATGAGCAGTTCTTC. Residues: CASSLDTSPLNEQFF. The chain uses TRBV11-1 and TRBJ2-1, with a possible D match to TRBD2 (6 bases). The CDR3 runs 15 residues. Germline V gene data show CDR1 as SGHAT and CDR2 as FQDESV (reference sequence). The germline V and J ends were trimmed by 1 base and 6 bases, with 13 bases remaining between them.

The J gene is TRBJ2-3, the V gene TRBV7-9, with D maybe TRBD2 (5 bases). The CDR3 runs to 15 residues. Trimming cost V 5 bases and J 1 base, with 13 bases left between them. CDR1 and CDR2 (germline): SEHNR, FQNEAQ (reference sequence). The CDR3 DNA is TGTGCCAGCAGCCCCCTCAAGGGAGGCACAGATACGCAGTATTTT. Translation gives CASSPLKGGTDTQYF. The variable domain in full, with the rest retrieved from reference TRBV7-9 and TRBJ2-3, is DTGVSQNPRHKITKRGQNVTFRCDPISEHNRLYWYRQTLGQGPEFLTYFQNEAQLEKSRLLSDRFSAERPKGSFSTLEIQRTEQGDSAMYLCASSPLKGGTDTQYFGPGTRLTVL.

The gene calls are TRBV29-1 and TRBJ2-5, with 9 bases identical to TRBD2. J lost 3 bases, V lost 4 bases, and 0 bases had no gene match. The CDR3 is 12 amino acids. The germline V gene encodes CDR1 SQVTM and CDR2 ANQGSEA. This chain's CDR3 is CSVGLAEETQYF. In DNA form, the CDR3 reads TGCAGCGTTGGACTAGCGGAAGAGACCCAGTACTTC.

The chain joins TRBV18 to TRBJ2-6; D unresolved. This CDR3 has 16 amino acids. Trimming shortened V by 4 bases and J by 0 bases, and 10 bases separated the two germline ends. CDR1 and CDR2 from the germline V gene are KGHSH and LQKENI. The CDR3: CASSRSQNSGANVLTF. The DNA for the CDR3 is TGTGCCAGCTCACGGAGCCAAAACTCTGGGGCCAACGTCCTGACTTTC.

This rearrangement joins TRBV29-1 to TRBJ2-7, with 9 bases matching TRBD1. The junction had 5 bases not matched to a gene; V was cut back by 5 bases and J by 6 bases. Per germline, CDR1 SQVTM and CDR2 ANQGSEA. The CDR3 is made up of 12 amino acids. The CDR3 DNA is TGCAGCGTTCGACAGGGGGTTCTCGAGCAGTACTTC. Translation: CSVRQGVLEQYF.

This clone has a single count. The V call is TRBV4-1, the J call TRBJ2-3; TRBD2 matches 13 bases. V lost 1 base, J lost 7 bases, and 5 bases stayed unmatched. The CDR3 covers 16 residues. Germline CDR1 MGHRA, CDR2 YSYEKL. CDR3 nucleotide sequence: TGCGCCAGCAGCCAAGCACTAGCGGGAGGGCCGCATACGCAGTATTTT. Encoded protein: CASSQALAGGPHTQYF.

The CDR3, as DNA: TGTGCCAGCAGCCGGGGGGTCTATGGCTACACCTTC. Encoded protein: CASSRGVYGYTF. The rearrangement uses TRBV6-6 and TRBJ1-2, with D possibly being TRBD1 (5 bases). The CDR3 spans 12 residues. The germline CDR1 and CDR2 sequences are MNHNY and SVGAGI (reference sequence). The V gene lost 6 bases and the J gene lost 4 bases, with 9 bases spanning the gap.

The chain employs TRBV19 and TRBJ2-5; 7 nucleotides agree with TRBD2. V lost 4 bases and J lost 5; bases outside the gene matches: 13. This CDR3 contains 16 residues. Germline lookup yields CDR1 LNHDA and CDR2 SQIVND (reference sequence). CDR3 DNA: TGTGCCAGTAGTACTCAGCCGGGGCTAGCGGTGGAGACCCAGTACTTC. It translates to CASSTQPGLAVETQYF.

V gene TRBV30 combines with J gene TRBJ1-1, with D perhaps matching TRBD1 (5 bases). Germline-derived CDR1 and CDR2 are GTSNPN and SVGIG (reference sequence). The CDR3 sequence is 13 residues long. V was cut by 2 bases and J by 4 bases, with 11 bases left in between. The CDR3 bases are TGTGCCTGGAGTCGTGGGGGGGGCACTGAAGCTTTCTTT. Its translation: CAWSRGGGTEAFF.

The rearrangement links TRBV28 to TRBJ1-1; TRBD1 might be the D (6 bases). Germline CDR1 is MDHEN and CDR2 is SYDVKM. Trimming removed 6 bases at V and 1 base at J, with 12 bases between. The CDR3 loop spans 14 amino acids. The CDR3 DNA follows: TGTGCCAGCAGCTCAGGGGACCCGAACACTGAAGCTTTCTTT. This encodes CASSSGDPNTEAFF.

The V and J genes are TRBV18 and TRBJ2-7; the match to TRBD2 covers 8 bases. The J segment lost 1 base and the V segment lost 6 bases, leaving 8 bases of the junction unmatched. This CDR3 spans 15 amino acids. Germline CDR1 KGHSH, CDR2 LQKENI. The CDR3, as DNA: TGTGCCAGCTCCCAAACTAGCGGCCAGTCCTACGAGCAGTACTTC. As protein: CASSQTSGQSYEQYF.

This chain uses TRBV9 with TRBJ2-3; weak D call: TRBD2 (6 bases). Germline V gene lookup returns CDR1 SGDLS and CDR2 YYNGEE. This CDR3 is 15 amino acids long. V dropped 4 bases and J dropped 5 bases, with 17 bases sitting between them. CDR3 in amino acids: CASSPSGTGGDTQYF. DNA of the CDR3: TGTGCCAGCAGCCCATCGGGGACCGGGGGAGATACGCAGTATTTT.